The 21 T cell receptor beta chains reported below all come from one sample, sequenced in a study of T cell responses to AZD1222 COVID-19 vaccine. Assay: immunoSEQ multiplex PCR; the TCRdb copy retains only in-frame clones and omits some. The sample has 130,000 to 150,000 clones, around 88% seen once. Material: peripheral blood, obtained on day 0 of AZD1222 vaccination. Receptor source: an adult in good health.

This clone was seen just once. The rearrangement links TRBV6-6 to TRBJ2-2; D unresolved. Germline V gene data show CDR1 as MNHNY and CDR2 as SVGAGI (reference sequence). Deletions cut 4 bases from V and 4 bases from J, with 1 base between. This CDR3 region has 11 residues. The CDR3 nucleotides are TGTGCCAGCAGTTTCACCGGGGAGCTGTTTTTT. This gives the protein CASSFTGELFF.

V and J are TRBV9 and TRBJ2-7; TRBD2 matches 12 bases. This CDR3 is built from 15 residues. The germline CDR1 and CDR2 sequences are SGDLS and YYNGEE. After removal of 4 bases from V and 5 bases from J, the junction contained 7 bases not matched to a gene. CDR3: CASSSRTSGIHEQYF. CDR3 coding DNA: TGTGCCAGCAGCTCCCGGACTAGCGGGATCCACGAGCAGTACTTC.

The rearrangement uses TRBV9 and TRBJ2-5; TRBD1 might be the D (7 bases). Germline values: CDR1 SGDLS, CDR2 YYNGEE. V was pared by 7 bases and J by 5 bases, with 12 bases between. This CDR3 is built from 12 residues. For the CDR3, the DNA is TGTGCCAGCTCTCCAGGGGGGGAGACCCAGTACTTC. As protein: CASSPGGETQYF. Full variable domain (outside the CDR3, taken from reference TRBV9 and TRBJ2-5): DSGVTQTPKHLITATGQRVTLRCSPRSGDLSVYWYQQSLDQGLQFLIQYYNGEERAKGNILERFSAQQFPDLHSELNLSSLELGDSALYFCASSPGGETQYFGPGTRLLVL.

V usage is TRBV9 and J usage is TRBJ2-1, with 8 nucleotides matching TRBD2. The CDR3 has 15 residues. Trimming at V came to 0 bases and at J to 5 bases, leaving 4 bases not matched to a gene. Germline loops: CDR1 SGDLS, CDR2 YYNGEE. The chain's CDR3 is CASSVGGRFHNEQFF. CDR3 nucleotides: TGTGCCAGCAGCGTAGGCGGGAGGTTCCACAATGAGCAGTTCTTC.

The genes are TRBV30 and TRBJ2-7; D call uncertain. Trimming stripped 0 bases from V and 4 bases from J, with 16 bases between. From germline, CDR1 is GTSNPN and CDR2 SVGIG (reference sequence). This CDR3 has 15 amino acids. CDR3 nucleotide sequence: TGTGCCTGGAGTGTAATCCTAATACTCCCATACGAGCAGTACTTC. Translation: CAWSVILILPYEQYF.

V gene TRBV27 combines with J gene TRBJ1-1; D is undetermined. The germline gives CDR1 MNHEY, CDR2 SMNVEV (reference sequence). Trimming took off 6 bases at V and 4 bases at J, with 12 bases between the two ends. This CDR3 is 13 amino acids long. The CDR3 sequence is CASSGLLFTEAFF. Here the CDR3 DNA reads TGTGCCAGCAGCGGACTCCTTTTCACTGAAGCTTTCTTT.

The chain links TRBV10-3 to TRBJ2-5, with 11 bases fitting TRBD2. The CDR3 contains 15 residues. Losses at the gene ends were 5 bases for V and 2 bases for J; bases not matched to a gene: 4. The germline V gene encodes CDR1 ENHRY and CDR2 SYGVKD. In DNA form, the CDR3 reads TGTGCCATCAGTCGACTAGCGGGGAGACAAGAGACCCAGTACTTC. This encodes CAISRLAGRQETQYF.

The sample holds one count of this clone. V and J are TRBV19 and TRBJ2-3, with a tentative D call TRBD2 (6 bases). CDR3 length equals 15 residues. The germline gives CDR1 LNHDA, CDR2 SQIVND (reference sequence). V lost 5 bases and J 3 bases, leaving 15 bases between the germline ends. CDR3 sequence (DNA): TGTGCCAGTAGTGTGGGGGGACGCCAAACAGATACGCAGTATTTT. Translated, it gives CASSVGGRQTDTQYF.

Only one count was recorded for this clone. The CDR3 DNA is TGTGCCAGCAGCGACCCGGGACGGCCTGAGCAGTTCTTC. Its translation is CASSDPGRPEQFF. The J gene is TRBJ2-1, the V gene TRBV5-4; TRBD1 or TRBD2 may be the D gene (5 bases each). Germline assignment: CDR1 SGHNT and CDR2 YYREEE (reference sequence). Trimming shortened V by 4 bases and J by 9 bases, and 14 bases separated the two germline ends. The CDR3 loop spans 13 amino acids.

The V call is TRBV30, the J call TRBJ1-2; D is uncertain. Germline assignment: CDR1 GTSNPN and CDR2 SVGIG (reference sequence). Trimming removed 2 bases at V and 9 bases at J, with 10 bases between. CDR3 length equals 11 residues. The CDR3 loop is CAWSWAGSYTF. The CDR3 nucleotides are TGTGCCTGGAGTTGGGCCGGGAGCTACACCTTC.

This CDR3 reads CASSRRGTFSYEQYF. The CDR3 DNA sequence: TGTGCCAGCAGCCGACGGGGGACCTTCTCCTACGAGCAGTACTTC. The J gene is TRBJ2-7, the V gene TRBV11-3, with D tentatively TRBD2 (6 bases). There are 15 residues in the CDR3. Trimming cost V 5 bases and J 0 bases, with 14 bases left between them. CDR1 is SGHNT and CDR2 is YENEEA in the germline V gene.

The chain combines TRBV6-5 with TRBJ1-3; possible D gene TRBD1, 6 bases. The V gene lost 6 bases and the J gene lost 3 bases, with 15 bases spanning the gap. The V gene's germline CDR1 is MNHEY and CDR2 SVGAGI. The CDR3 runs 15 residues. CDR3 in amino acids: CASRSRGVGGNTIYF. The CDR3 DNA follows: TGTGCCAGCAGATCAAGGGGGGTGGGTGGAAACACCATATATTTT.

The V call is TRBV7-9, the J call TRBJ2-3, with 8 positions matching TRBD1. The CDR3 loop spans 14 amino acids. J gave up 2 bases and V 5 bases, and 3 bases lay outside the gene matches. Germline CDR1 SEHNR, CDR2 FQNEAQ (reference sequence). The CDR3 here is CASSRGQVTDTQYF. CDR3 DNA sequence: TGTGCCAGCAGCCGGGGACAGGTCACAGATACGCAGTATTTT.

The rearrangement joins TRBV4-2 to TRBJ2-5; 14 bases fit TRBD2. The germline V gene has CDR1 LGHNA and CDR2 YNFKEQ. J was trimmed by 5 bases and V by 0 bases; bases with no gene match: 8. The CDR3 sequence is 18 residues long. CDR3 region: CASSQEGRLAGGTETQYF. The CDR3 DNA follows: TGTGCCAGCAGCCAAGAGGGCAGACTAGCGGGAGGGACGGAGACCCAGTACTTC.

This sequence joins TRBV6-5 and TRBJ2-7; no definite D call. Germline CDR1 MNHEY, CDR2 SVGAGI. V was pared by 6 bases and J by 2 bases, with 14 bases between. The CDR3 has 14 residues. In DNA form, the CDR3 reads TGTGCCAGCAGCCCCGGTTGGGTTACCTACGAGCAGTACTTC. Translation: CASSPGWVTYEQYF.

The rearrangement uses TRBV7-9 and TRBJ2-1; D possibly corresponds to TRBD2 (6 bases). Germline lookup yields CDR1 SEHNR and CDR2 FQNEAQ (reference sequence). The CDR3 has 15 residues. V lost 5 bases and J lost 7, with 18 bases in between. The CDR3 loop is CASSRGGAGPNEQFF. Here the CDR3 DNA reads TGTGCCAGCAGCCGAGGCGGGGCGGGTCCAAATGAGCAGTTCTTC.

The chain recombines TRBV19 with TRBJ1-2; 9 bases agree with TRBD1. The CDR3 sequence is 14 residues long. Unmatched junction bases numbered 11, after V lost 8 bases and J lost 7 bases. Germline values: CDR1 LNHDA, CDR2 SQIVND (reference sequence). The CDR3 coding sequence is TGTGCCAGTTTATGGGGACAGGGAGTCGGTGGCTACACCTTC. This translates into CASLWGQGVGGYTF.

This chain connects TRBV3-1 (or the pseudogene TRBV3-2) to TRBJ2-7; 7 bases align to TRBD1. The V segment lost 3 bases and the J segment 0 bases; nucleotides outside the gene matches: 11. This CDR3 spans 17 amino acids. The germline V gene encodes CDR1 LGHDT and CDR2 YNNKEL (reference sequence). The CDR3 DNA reads as TGTGCCAGCAGCCAGCCCGCGACAGGGAGATTCTCCTACGAGCAGTACTTC. This translates into CASSQPATGRFSYEQYF.

The table lists this clone with a count of one. This rearrangement joins TRBV19 to TRBJ2-1, with TRBD1 matching over 10 bases. CDR1 is LNHDA, CDR2 SQIVND, per germline (reference sequence). V was pared by 4 bases and J by 7 bases, with 10 bases of the junction left unmatched. The CDR3 length is 16 residues. The CDR3 is CASSTTGTGATNEQFF. The CDR3 region has the DNA TGTGCCAGTAGTACTACCGGGACAGGGGCAACAAATGAGCAGTTCTTC.

The V and J genes are TRBV30 and TRBJ2-3; 7 positions agree with TRBD2. Germline V CDR1 and CDR2: GTSNPN, SVGIG (reference sequence). Trimming at V came to 4 bases and at J to 4 bases, leaving 14 bases not matched to a gene. The CDR3 consists of 16 residues. The CDR3 sequence: CAWTRGTTPLSDTQYF. Written as DNA, the CDR3 is TGTGCCTGGACCCGGGGGACTACTCCTTTGTCAGATACGCAGTATTTT.

The gene calls are TRBV30 and TRBJ2-7, with D possibly being TRBD1 (5 bases). With 3 bases removed from V and 4 bases from J, the gap between germline ends came to 10 bases. CDR1 GTSNPN and CDR2 SVGIG come from the germline V gene (reference sequence). The CDR3 has 12 residues. The CDR3: CAWRSRGYEQYF. The CDR3 DNA sequence: TGTGCCTGGAGGTCAAGGGGATACGAGCAGTACTTC.